The source of this T cell receptor beta chain is a study of TIL therapy for anti-PD-1-resistant metastatic lung cancer. About the research overall: Tumor harvest preceded PD-1/PD-L1 blockade, followed by nivolumab treatment. Median tumor PD-L1 proportion score was roughly 5.9%. Tumors carried a median about 1.5 non-synonymous mutations per megabase.

Documented time point: pre-treatment sample, taken before nivolumab and TIL therapy. The CDR3 loop spans 12 amino acids. Looked up from germline, CDR1 is MNHEY and CDR2 is SMNVEV (reference sequence). V lost 5 bases and J lost 2, with 7 bases in between. The libraries were made with immunoSEQ v3. Sequencing depth was approximately 2 million read pairs for survey level, about 5-6.5 million for deep. Assay used: immunoSEQ multiplex PCR; TCRdb lists only in-frame clones, some missing. The sample consists of some 37,000 clones, less than 75% of them appearing once. This clonotype was sampled from a person aged 25 to 80 with non-small cell lung cancer. The source was blood, collected at baseline. This chain joins TRBV27 and TRBJ2-7; possibly TRBD2 for D (5 bases). The CDR3 spells CASSRTPYEQYF. As DNA, the CDR3 is TGTGCCAGCAGTAGGACTCCCTACGAGCAGTACTTC.